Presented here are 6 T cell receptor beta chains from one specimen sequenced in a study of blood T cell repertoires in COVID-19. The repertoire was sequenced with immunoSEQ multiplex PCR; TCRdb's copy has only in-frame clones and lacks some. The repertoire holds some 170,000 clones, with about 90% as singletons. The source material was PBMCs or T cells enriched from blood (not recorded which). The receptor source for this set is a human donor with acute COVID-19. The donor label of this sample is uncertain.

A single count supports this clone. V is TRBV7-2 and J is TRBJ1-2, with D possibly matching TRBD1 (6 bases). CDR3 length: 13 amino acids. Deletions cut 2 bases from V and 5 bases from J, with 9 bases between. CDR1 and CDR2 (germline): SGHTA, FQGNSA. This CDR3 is CASSLQQGYGYTF. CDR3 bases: TGTGCCAGCAGCTTACAACAGGGTTATGGCTACACCTTC.

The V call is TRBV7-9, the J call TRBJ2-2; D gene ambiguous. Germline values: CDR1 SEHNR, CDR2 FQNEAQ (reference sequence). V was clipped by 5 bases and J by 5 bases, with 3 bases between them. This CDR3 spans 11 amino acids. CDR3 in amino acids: CASSLTGELFF. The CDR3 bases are TGTGCCAGCAGCCTGACCGGGGAGCTGTTTTTT.

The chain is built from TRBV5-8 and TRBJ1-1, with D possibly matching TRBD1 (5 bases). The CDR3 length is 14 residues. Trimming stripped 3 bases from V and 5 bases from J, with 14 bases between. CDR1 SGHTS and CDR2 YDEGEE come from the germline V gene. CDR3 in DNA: TGTGCCAGCAGCTGCGATTCAGGGTGGACTGAAGCTTTCTTT. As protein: CASSCDSGWTEAFF.

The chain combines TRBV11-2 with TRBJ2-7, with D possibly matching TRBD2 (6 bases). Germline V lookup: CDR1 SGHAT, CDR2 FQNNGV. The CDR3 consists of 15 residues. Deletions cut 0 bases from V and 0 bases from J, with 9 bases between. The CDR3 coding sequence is TGTGCCAGCAGCTTAGATCAGGGAGGCTCCTACGAGCAGTACTTC. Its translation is CASSLDQGGSYEQYF.

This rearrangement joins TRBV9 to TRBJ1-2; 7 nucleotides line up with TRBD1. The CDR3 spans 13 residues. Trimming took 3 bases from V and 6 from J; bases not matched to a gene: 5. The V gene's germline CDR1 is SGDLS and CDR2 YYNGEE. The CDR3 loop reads CASSDLTGNGYTF. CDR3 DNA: TGTGCCAGCAGCGATCTGACAGGGAATGGCTACACCTTC.

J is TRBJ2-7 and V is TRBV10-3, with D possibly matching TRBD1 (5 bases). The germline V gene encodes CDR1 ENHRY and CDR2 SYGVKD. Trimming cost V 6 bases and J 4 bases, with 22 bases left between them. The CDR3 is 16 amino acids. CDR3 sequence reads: CAIRGRVETVGYEQYF. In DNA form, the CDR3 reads TGTGCCATCAGGGGTCGGGTGGAGACAGTAGGTTACGAGCAGTACTTC.